These T cell receptor beta chains were read from a single sample in a study of shared clonotypes between healthy human individuals. Clones were sequenced by immunoSEQ multiplex PCR, and TCRdb holds only the in-frame ones, with some missing. The table records around 2.5 million clones, 93% of them present only once. The material sequenced was naive CD4+ T cells from PBMCs. These receptors were collected from a man between 18 and 35 years old in good health. Some clones in this sample may be carry-over from other donors' samples. CDR3s include the opening cysteine and the closing phenylalanine or tryptophan. D genes are given only for firm matches. Where a row states a size, it is once, few, many or the class of an expanded clone; other rows omit it.

CASSLGTGFDQAGNTIYF TGTGCCAGCAGTTTAGGGACAGGGTTCGACCAAGCTGGAAACACCATATATTTT 18 TRBJ1-3 - TRBV28 TRBD1
CASTPGRGGAGNTIYF TGTGCCAGCACCCCGGGGAGGGGGGGTGCTGGAAACACCATATATTTT 16 TRBJ1-3 - TRBV6-6 -
CASSLEAGRYNEQFF TGTGCCAGCAGCTTAGAGGCCGGTAGATACAATGAGCAGTTCTTC 15 TRBJ2-1 - TRBV7-9 -
CASSVGAGNTGELFF TGTGCCAGCAGCGTAGGGGCGGGGAACACCGGGGAGCTGTTTTTT 15 TRBJ2-2 - TRBV9 -
CASSPKGGPNEKLFF TGTGCCAGCTCACCAAAGGGAGGGCCTAATGAAAAACTGTTTTTT 15 TRBJ1-4 - TRBV18 -
CASSVSGRVSSYNEQFF TGTGCCAGCAGCGTGAGCGGCCGGGTAAGCTCCTACAATGAGCAGTTCTTC 17 TRBJ2-1 - TRBV9 -
CASSLGLLRDNSYEQYF TGTGCCAGCAGCTTAGGTCTGTTGCGAGATAACTCCTACGAGCAGTACTTC 17 TRBJ2-7 - TRBV7-2 -
CASSPLERETQYF TGTGCCAGCTCACCCCTAGAACGGGAGACCCAGTACTTC 13 TRBJ2-5 - TRBV18 -
CASSQVKRERGIGTKNIQYF TGCGCCAGCAGCCAAGTTAAGCGGGAGCGGGGGATAGGTACCAAAAACATTCAGTACTTC 20 TRBJ2-4 - TRBV4-1 TRBD2
CASNLSGERDTQYF TGTGCCAGCAACCTTAGTGGGGAAAGGGATACGCAGTATTTT 14 TRBJ2-3 - TRBV28 -
CASSLVVTGGNKAFF TGCGCCAGCAGCTTGGTAGTCACCGGGGGGAATAAAGCTTTCTTT 15 TRBJ1-1 - TRBV5-1 -
CASSTDRRDTQYF TGTGCCAGCAGCACTGACCGGCGGGATACGCAGTATTTT 13 TRBJ2-3 - TRBV5-4 -
CASSPGYTEAFF TGTGCCAGCAGTCCAGGGTACACTGAAGCTTTCTTT 12 TRBJ1-1 few TRBV28 -
CASSVGPTGTITF TGTGCCAGCAGCGTAGGACCGACAGGGACGATAACCTTC 13 TRBJ1-2 - TRBV7-8 TRBD1
CSVRGSFASTDTQYF TGCAGCGTCCGAGGCAGTTTCGCTAGCACAGATACGCAGTATTTT 15 TRBJ2-3 once TRBV29-1 -
CASGGQPNTEAFF TGTGCCAGCGGAGGACAGCCGAACACTGAAGCTTTCTTT 13 TRBJ1-1 - TRBV2 -
CASSLGIGEQFF TGTGCCAGCAGCCTGGGGATAGGGGAGCAGTTCTTC 12 TRBJ2-1 - TRBV28 -
CASSVLPSTKNIQYF TGTGCCAGCAGTGTTCTGCCATCTACCAAAAACATTCAGTACTTC 15 TRBJ2-4 - TRBV2 -
CAAGALSGNTIYF TGTGCCGCCGGGGCCCTCTCTGGAAACACCATATATTTT 13 TRBJ1-3 - TRBV7-9 -
CASSPRQGAVSGNTIYF TGTGCCAGCAGTCCCCGACAGGGGGCGGTTTCTGGAAACACCATATATTTT 17 TRBJ1-3 - TRBV27 TRBD1
CAWGRRARNTIYF TGTGCCTGGGGGCGCCGGGCCCGAAACACCATATATTTT 13 TRBJ1-3 - TRBV30 -
CASSQSFHSATNEKLFF TGTGCCAGCAGCCAATCATTCCACTCCGCAACTAATGAAAAACTGTTTTTT 17 TRBJ1-4 - TRBV4-2 -
CAWSVGGQGPETQYF TGTGCCTGGAGTGTAGGGGGACAGGGACCAGAGACCCAGTACTTC 15 TRBJ2-5 - TRBV30 TRBD1
CSVALMGETQYF TGCAGCGTGGCCCTTATGGGAGAGACCCAGTACTTC 12 TRBJ2-5 - TRBV29-1 -
CASSLPGGAAGPGNTIYF TGTGCCAGCAGTTTGCCTGGGGGGGCGGCTGGTCCTGGAAACACCATATATTTT 18 TRBJ1-3 - TRBV28 -
CASSSSRDRVASSWYEQYF TGTGCCAGCAGTTCTTCCCGGGACAGGGTGGCCAGTTCCTGGTACGAGCAGTACTTC 19 TRBJ2-7 - TRBV28 TRBD1
CASSFRGTEAFF TGTGCCAGCAGTTTCAGGGGAACTGAAGCTTTCTTT 12 TRBJ1-1 - TRBV28 -
CASSQTPGLAIEQYF TGTGCCAGCAGCCAGACCCCGGGACTAGCTATCGAGCAGTACTTC 15 TRBJ2-7 - TRBV9 TRBD2
CASSLARTSPGKETQYF TGCGCCAGCAGCTTGGCCAGAACTAGTCCAGGGAAAGAGACCCAGTACTTC 17 TRBJ2-5 - TRBV5-1 -
CANSETPVSYEQYF TGTGCCAACAGTGAAACTCCTGTCTCCTACGAGCAGTACTTC 14 TRBJ2-7 - TRBV2 -
CSGKAGQRGNTEAFF TGCAGCGGGAAGGCGGGACAACGAGGGAACACTGAAGCTTTCTTT 15 TRBJ1-1 - TRBV29-1 -
CASSAGNPYEQYF TGTGCCAGCAGCGCAGGGAACCCCTACGAGCAGTACTTC 13 TRBJ2-7 - TRBV7-6 -
CASSIRVLREGYEQYF TGTGCCAGTAGTATACGGGTTTTACGCGAGGGGTACGAGCAGTACTTC 16 TRBJ2-7 - TRBV19 -
CASRGTQGLAAGNIQYF TGTGCCAGCCGTGGGACCCAGGGACTAGCGGCGGGAAACATTCAGTACTTC 17 TRBJ2-4 - TRBV2 TRBD2
CASSLEGQNSNQPQHF TGTGCCAGCAGCTTGGAGGGACAAAATAGCAATCAGCCCCAGCATTTT 16 TRBJ1-5 - TRBV5-5 -
CASSDLTERDPYEQYF TGTGCCAGCAGTGATTTAACCGAGCGGGACCCCTACGAGCAGTACTTC 16 TRBJ2-7 - TRBV2 TRBD2
CASSFGTSGRAKPDTQYF TGTGCCAGCAGCTTTGGGACTAGCGGGAGGGCCAAGCCAGATACGCAGTATTTT 18 TRBJ2-3 - TRBV9 TRBD2
CASSLAGNQPQHF TGCGCCAGCAGCTTGGCCGGGAATCAGCCCCAGCATTTT 13 TRBJ1-5 - TRBV5-1 -
CASSLTVEGTEAFF TGCGCCAGCAGCTTGACGGTGGAGGGGACTGAAGCTTTCTTT 14 TRBJ1-1 - TRBV5-1 -
CASSTGRGNDIQYF TGCGCCAGCAGCACAGGACGGGGGAATGACATTCAGTACTTC 14 TRBJ2-4 - TRBV5-1 -
CASTPVVGEQYF TGTGCCAGCACCCCTGTGGTCGGCGAGCAGTACTTC 12 TRBJ2-7 - TRBV28 -
CASSDGTGGIDEQYF TGTGCCAGCAGCGATGGGACAGGGGGAATCGACGAGCAGTACTTC 15 TRBJ2-7 - TRBV11-2 TRBD1
CASKLAGESYEQYF TGTGCCAGTAAGTTAGCGGGAGAAAGCTACGAGCAGTACTTC 14 TRBJ2-7 - TRBV19 TRBD2
CASSVQRVSTDTQYF TGTGCCAGCAGCGTCCAGCGGGTGAGCACAGATACGCAGTATTTT 15 TRBJ2-3 - TRBV9 -
CSARGLSEQYF TGCAGTGCTAGAGGTCTTTCCGAGCAGTACTTC 11 TRBJ2-7 - TRBV20-1 -
CASSYAAAGRKQFF TGTGCCAGCAGTTACGCTGCTGCGGGGCGAAAGCAGTTCTTC 14 TRBJ2-1 - TRBV6-6 -
CASSFAALETQYF TGTGCCAGCAGCTTTGCGGCGTTGGAGACCCAGTACTTC 13 TRBJ2-5 - TRBV7-3 -